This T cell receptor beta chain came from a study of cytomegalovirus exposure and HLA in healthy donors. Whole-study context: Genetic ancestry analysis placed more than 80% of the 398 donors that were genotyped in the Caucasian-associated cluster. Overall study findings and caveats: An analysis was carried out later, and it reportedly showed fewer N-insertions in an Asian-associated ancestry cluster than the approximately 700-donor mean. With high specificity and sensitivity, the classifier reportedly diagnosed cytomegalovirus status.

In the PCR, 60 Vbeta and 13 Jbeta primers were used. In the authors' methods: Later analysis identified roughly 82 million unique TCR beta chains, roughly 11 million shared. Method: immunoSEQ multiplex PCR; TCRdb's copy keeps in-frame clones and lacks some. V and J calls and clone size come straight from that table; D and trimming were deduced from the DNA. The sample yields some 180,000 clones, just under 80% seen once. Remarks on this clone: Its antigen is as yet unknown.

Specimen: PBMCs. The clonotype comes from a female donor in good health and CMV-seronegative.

The CDR3 loop reads CASRRTGLGQPQHF. CDR3 nucleotide sequence: TGTGCCAGCAGGCGGACAGGGTTAGGTCAGCCCCAGCATTTT. The chain joins TRBV6-1 to TRBJ1-5, with 8 bases fitting TRBD1. The CDR3 contains 14 residues. J gave up 6 bases and V 6 bases, and 7 bases lay outside the gene matches. In germline, CDR1 is MNHNS, CDR2 SASEGT.